These 10 T cell receptor beta chains share one sample of origin, sequenced in a study of shared clonotypes between healthy human individuals. Clones were read by immunoSEQ multiplex PCR, and TCRdb kept only the in-frame ones, dropping some. The data hold about 2.3 million clones, with less than 95% observed a single time. Sequencing was performed on naive CD4+ T cells from PBMCs. Subset described: CD45RA+ positively selected. Every receptor here comes from a young man in good health. Some clones in this sample may be carry-over from other donors' samples.

The V gene is TRBV28, the J gene TRBJ1-1; D gene uncertain. V was shortened by 2 bases and J by 4 bases, with 8 bases between the two germline ends. The CDR3 has 13 amino acids. Germline CDR1 MDHEN, CDR2 SYDVKM. CDR3 loop: CASSLIYPTEAFF. CDR3 in DNA: TGTGCCAGCAGTTTAATCTACCCCACTGAAGCTTTCTTT.

This chain uses TRBV28 with TRBJ2-1; TRBD2 matches at 15 bases. CDR3 length: 19 residues. Germline loops: CDR1 MDHEN, CDR2 SYDVKM. J lost 7 bases, V lost 1 base, and 11 bases had no gene match. In nucleotides, the CDR3 is TGTGCCAGCAGTTTATCCTGGGCCGGGACTAGCGGGAGGAGGAATGAGCAGTTCTTC. Amino acids: CASSLSWAGTSGRRNEQFF.

The V gene is TRBV13, the J gene TRBJ2-5; 8 positions match TRBD1. CDR1 PRHDT and CDR2 FYEKMQ come from the germline V gene (reference sequence). This CDR3 is built from 16 residues. J was trimmed by 5 bases and V by 10 bases; bases with no gene match: 18. In nucleotides, the CDR3 is TGTGCCACTCAATCGACCTACGGACAGGGCTGGGAGACCCAGTACTTC. Its protein is CATQSTYGQGWETQYF.

The chain recombines TRBV5-1 with TRBJ2-7; 10 bases map to TRBD1. The length of the CDR3 is 15 residues. In germline, CDR1 is SGHRS, CDR2 YFSETQ. V trimming: 4 bases; J trimming: 2 bases; junction bases outside the gene matches: 6. CDR3 loop: CASSPAGTGAYEQYF. CDR3 nucleotide sequence: TGCGCCAGCAGCCCAGCAGGGACAGGGGCCTACGAGCAGTACTTC.

The chain joins TRBV7-2 to TRBJ2-7; D could derive from TRBD1 or TRBD2 (5 bases each). The V and J ends lost 1 base and 4 bases respectively, with 11 bases between them. Germline V gene sequence: CDR1 SGHTA, CDR2 FQGNSA. The CDR3 extends over 14 amino acids. CDR3 loop: CASSLGGFNYEQYF. CDR3 nucleotides: TGTGCCAGCAGCTTAGGGGGGTTCAATTACGAGCAGTACTTC.

As concerns this clone: At the DNA level, this CDR3 is encoded by other sequences in the same sample as well. The rearrangement links TRBV29-1 to TRBJ2-7, with D hard to call. The germline V gene has CDR1 SQVTM and CDR2 ANQGSEA. This CDR3 has 11 amino acids. Trimming took 5 bases from V and 2 from J, leaving 7 bases between them. In DNA, the CDR3 is TGCAGCGTTCGTGGGACCTACGAGCAGTACTTC. Protein sequence: CSVRGTYEQYF.

The sample holds one count of this clone. The sample contains more than one DNA sequence encoding this CDR3. V is TRBV19 and J is TRBJ2-5; the D is unclear. The V gene's germline CDR1 is LNHDA and CDR2 SQIVND (reference sequence). This CDR3 spans 12 amino acids. Trimming removed 2 bases at V and 4 bases at J, with 5 bases between. Written as DNA, the CDR3 is TGTGCCAGTAGTATACCCGGAGAGACCCAGTACTTC. This gives the protein CASSIPGETQYF.

V and J are TRBV7-2 and TRBJ2-1; TRBD1 agrees at 9 bases. CDR1 SGHTA and CDR2 FQGNSA come from the germline V gene. The CDR3 covers 16 residues. J gave up 6 bases and V 5 bases, and 11 bases lay outside the gene matches. CDR3 protein: CASSASGTGYFNEQFF. The CDR3 nucleotides are TGTGCCAGCAGCGCATCGGGGACAGGGTATTTCAATGAGCAGTTCTTC.

The chain recombines TRBV4-1 with TRBJ2-2; D call uncertain. Per the germline V gene, CDR1 is MGHRA and CDR2 is YSYEKL. This CDR3 is built from 15 residues. V was trimmed by 3 bases and J by 6 bases, leaving 14 bases between them. For the CDR3, the DNA is TGCGCCAGCAGCCATCTGAGGAACGGCGCCGGGGAGCTGTTTTTT. Its translation: CASSHLRNGAGELFF.

The V and J genes are TRBV5-4 and TRBJ2-2; D not resolved. Germline values: CDR1 SGHNT, CDR2 YYREEE (reference sequence). Trimming removed 4 bases at V and 2 bases at J, with 3 bases between. The CDR3 spans 12 residues. The CDR3 DNA is TGTGCCAGCAGCCCAAACACCGGGGAGCTGTTTTTT. It is translated as CASSPNTGELFF.